The 8 T cell receptor beta chains below come from one sample, sequenced in a study of cytomegalovirus exposure and HLA in healthy donors. Primers for the PCR totalled 60 Vbeta and 13 Jbeta. Data came from immunoSEQ multiplex PCR; TCRdb stores just in-frame clones and leaves some out. Of 85,000 to 100,000 clones listed, roughly 80% were seen once; the top ten hold approximately 1.1%. The sample was PBMCs. These receptors came from a girl aged 2 to 9 in good health and CMV-seropositive.

The chain carries TRBV4-2 and TRBJ2-3, with a weak D call TRBD2 (5 bases). V was trimmed by 1 base and J by 3 bases, leaving 11 bases between them. CDR1 is LGHNA, CDR2 YNFKEQ, per germline. This CDR3 is 15 amino acids long. CDR3 loop: CASSQVGRGTDTQYF. Written as DNA, the CDR3 is TGTGCCAGCAGCCAAGTAGGTAGAGGGACAGATACGCAGTATTTT.

The chain employs TRBV4-1 and TRBJ1-2; the D gene is possibly TRBD1 (6 bases). The ends were cut back, 1 base at V and 1 base at J, with 13 bases in the middle. The CDR3 runs 16 residues. Germline CDR1 and CDR2: MGHRA and YSYEKL. CDR3 protein: CASSQAGRGHNYGYTF. The CDR3 DNA reads as TGCGCCAGCAGCCAAGCCGGCAGGGGCCATAACTATGGCTACACCTTC.

Remarks on this clone: Other DNA sequences in this specimen translate into the identical CDR3. V is TRBV6-5 and J is TRBJ2-7, with unresolved D. From germline, CDR1 is MNHEY and CDR2 SVGAGI. The CDR3 extends over 12 amino acids. Trimming took 6 bases from V and 3 from J, leaving 9 bases between them. CDR3 coding DNA: TGTGCCAGCAGCCGAGGCCTCTACGAGCAGTACTTC. It specifies CASSRGLYEQYF.

The chain recombines TRBV6-1 with TRBJ2-7; no definite D call. From germline, CDR1 is MNHNS and CDR2 SASEGT. The CDR3 spans 16 residues. The V gene lost 3 bases and the J gene lost 5 bases, with 20 bases spanning the gap. The CDR3 DNA reads TGTGCCAGCAGTGAGCTATCGTGGTTCGGAAGCGACGAGCAGTACTTC. This codes for CASSELSWFGSDEQYF.

The chain uses TRBV30 and TRBJ2-5; perhaps TRBD1 as D (6 bases). CDR1 and CDR2 (germline): GTSNPN, SVGIG (reference sequence). V was pared by 3 bases and J by 2 bases, with 13 bases between. The CDR3 has 14 amino acids. The CDR3 DNA is TGTGCCTGGAGCCCGGGACACGTACAAGAGACCCAGTACTTC. Protein sequence: CAWSPGHVQETQYF. The entire variable domain, with the rest obtained from reference TRBV30 and TRBJ2-5, is as follows: SQTIHQWPATLVQPVGSPLSLECTVEGTSNPNLYWYRQAAGRGLQLLFYSVGIGQISSEVPQNLSASRPQDRQFILSSKKLLLSDSGFYLCAWSPGHVQETQYFGPGTRLLVL.

This clone was recorded only once. The genes are TRBV6-1 and TRBJ1-1; 7 bases agree with TRBD1. V lost 4 bases to trimming and J lost 5 bases; unmatched junction nucleotides: 10. The length of the CDR3 is 15 residues. The germline CDR1 and CDR2 sequences are MNHNS and SASEGT. The CDR3 is CASSVREQGRTEAFF. The CDR3 DNA reads as TGTGCCAGCAGTGTTCGGGAACAGGGGCGGACTGAAGCTTTCTTT.

The chain uses TRBV27 and TRBJ1-1; possibly TRBD1 for D (6 bases). Germline CDR1 and CDR2: MNHEY and SMNVEV (reference sequence). This CDR3 has 15 amino acids. Trimming cost V 6 bases and J 4 bases, with 18 bases left between them. DNA of the CDR3: TGTGCCAGCAGCCCTGATTACAGGGTTCGCACTGAAGCTTTCTTT. Translating it yields CASSPDYRVRTEAFF.

The J gene is TRBJ2-1, the V gene TRBV7-6, with D perhaps TRBD2 (5 bases). V was pared by 1 base and J by 8 bases, with 6 bases between. Germline CDR1 is SGHVS and CDR2 is FNYEAQ. The CDR3 has 12 amino acids. This chain's CDR3 is CASSLVRDEQFF. DNA for the CDR3: TGTGCCAGCAGCTTAGTGAGGGATGAGCAGTTCTTC.